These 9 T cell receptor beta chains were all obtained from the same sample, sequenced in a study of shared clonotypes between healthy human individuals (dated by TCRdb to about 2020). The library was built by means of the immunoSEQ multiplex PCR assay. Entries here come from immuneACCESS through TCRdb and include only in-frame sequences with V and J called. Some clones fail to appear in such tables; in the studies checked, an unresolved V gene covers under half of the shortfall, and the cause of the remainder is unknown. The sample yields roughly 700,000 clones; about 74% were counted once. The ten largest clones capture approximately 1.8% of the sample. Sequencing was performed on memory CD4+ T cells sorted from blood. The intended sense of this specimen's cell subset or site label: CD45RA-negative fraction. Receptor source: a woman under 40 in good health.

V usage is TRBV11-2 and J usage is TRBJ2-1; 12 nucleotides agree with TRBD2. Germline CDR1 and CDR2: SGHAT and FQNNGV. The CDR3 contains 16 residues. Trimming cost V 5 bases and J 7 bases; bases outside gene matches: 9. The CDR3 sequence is CASSPSLAGGQNEQFF. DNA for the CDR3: TGTGCCAGCAGCCCCTCCCTAGCGGGAGGGCAAAATGAGCAGTTCTTC.

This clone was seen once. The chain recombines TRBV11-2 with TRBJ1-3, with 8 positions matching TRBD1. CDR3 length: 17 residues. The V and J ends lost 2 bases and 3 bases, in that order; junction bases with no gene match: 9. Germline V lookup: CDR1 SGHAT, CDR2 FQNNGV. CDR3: CASSLPHQGADGNTIYF. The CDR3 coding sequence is TGTGCCAGCAGCTTACCCCACCAGGGGGCAGATGGAAACACCATATATTTT.

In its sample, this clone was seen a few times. The CDR3 DNA reads as TGTGCCAGCAGAGGACAGGACTCCTACGAGCAGTACTTC. It translates to CASRGQDSYEQYF. V gene TRBV25-1 combines with J gene TRBJ2-7; 7 positions agree with TRBD1. CDR1 is MGHDK, CDR2 SYGVNS, per germline. The V segment lost 6 bases and the J segment 0 bases; nucleotides outside the gene matches: 2. CDR3 length equals 13 residues.

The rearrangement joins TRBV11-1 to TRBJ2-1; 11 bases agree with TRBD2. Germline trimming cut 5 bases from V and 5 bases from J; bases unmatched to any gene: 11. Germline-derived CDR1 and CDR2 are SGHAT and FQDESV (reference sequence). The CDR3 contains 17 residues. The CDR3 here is CASSPEMGLADHNEQFF. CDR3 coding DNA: TGTGCCAGCAGCCCGGAGATGGGACTAGCGGACCACAATGAGCAGTTCTTC.

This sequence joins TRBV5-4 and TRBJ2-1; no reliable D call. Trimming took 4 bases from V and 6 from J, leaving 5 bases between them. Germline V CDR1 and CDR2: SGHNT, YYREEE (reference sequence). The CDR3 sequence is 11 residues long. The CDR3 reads CASSRVNEQFF. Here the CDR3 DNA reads TGTGCCAGCAGCCGGGTCAATGAGCAGTTCTTC.

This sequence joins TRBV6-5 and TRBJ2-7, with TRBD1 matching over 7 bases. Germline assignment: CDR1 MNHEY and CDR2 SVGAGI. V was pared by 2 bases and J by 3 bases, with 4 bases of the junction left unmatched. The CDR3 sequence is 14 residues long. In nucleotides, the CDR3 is TGTGCCAGCAGTTACGGGACAGAGGACTACGAGCAGTACTTC. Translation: CASSYGTEDYEQYF.

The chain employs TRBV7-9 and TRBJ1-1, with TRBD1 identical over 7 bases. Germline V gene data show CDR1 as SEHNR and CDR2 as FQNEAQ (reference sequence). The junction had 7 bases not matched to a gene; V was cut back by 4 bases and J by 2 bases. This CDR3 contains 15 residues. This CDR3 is CASSSGGTRNTEAFF. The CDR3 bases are TGTGCCAGCAGCTCAGGGGGGACACGAAACACTGAAGCTTTCTTT.

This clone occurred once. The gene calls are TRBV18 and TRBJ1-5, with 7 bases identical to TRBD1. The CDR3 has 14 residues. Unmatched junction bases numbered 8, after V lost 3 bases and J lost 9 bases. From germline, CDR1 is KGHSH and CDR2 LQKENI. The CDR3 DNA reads TGTGCCAGCTCACCCCGCGCCGGGGACAGGCCCCAGCATTTT. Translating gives CASSPRAGDRPQHF.

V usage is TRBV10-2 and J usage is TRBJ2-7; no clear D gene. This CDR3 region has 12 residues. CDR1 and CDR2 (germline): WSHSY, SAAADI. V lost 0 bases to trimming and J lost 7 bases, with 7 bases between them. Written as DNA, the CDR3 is TGCGCCAGCAGTGAGTCGGTAGGGGAGCAGTACTTC. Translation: CASSESVGEQYF.